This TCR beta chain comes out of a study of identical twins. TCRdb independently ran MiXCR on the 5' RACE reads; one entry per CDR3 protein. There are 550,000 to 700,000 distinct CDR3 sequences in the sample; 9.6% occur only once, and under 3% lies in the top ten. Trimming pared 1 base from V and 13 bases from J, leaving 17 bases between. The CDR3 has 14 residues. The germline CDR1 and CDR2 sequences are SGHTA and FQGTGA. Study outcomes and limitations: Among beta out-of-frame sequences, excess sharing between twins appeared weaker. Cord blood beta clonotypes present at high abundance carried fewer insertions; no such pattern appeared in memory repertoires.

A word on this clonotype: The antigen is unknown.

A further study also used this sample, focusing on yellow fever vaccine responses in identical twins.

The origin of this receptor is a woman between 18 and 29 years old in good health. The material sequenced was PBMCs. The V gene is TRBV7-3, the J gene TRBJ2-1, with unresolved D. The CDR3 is CASSLRLTILIQFF. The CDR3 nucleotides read TGTGCCAGCAGCTTAAGGCTCACTATCCTTATCCAGTTCTTC.